These 19 T cell receptor beta chains came from one sample sequenced in a study of T-cell reconstitution after alpha-beta-depleted transplantation in children. The authors prepared the TCRbeta library with unique molecular identifiers. TCRdb processed the PCR reads anew with MiXCR; each CDR3 protein has one entry. The sample lists 500,000 to 600,000 distinct CDR3 sequences, about a sixth occurring once. This sample comprised PBMCs from the stem cell graft donor, obtained from the stem cell graft. The receptors shown here come from a human donor who donated a stem cell graft to a child with acute lymphoblastic leukemia.

The chain has TRBV7-3 and TRBJ2-1; 10 nucleotides match TRBD2. The CDR3 is made up of 16 amino acids. V was pared by 3 bases and J by 4 bases, with 6 bases of the junction left unmatched. Germline V CDR1 and CDR2: SGHTA, FQGTGA. CDR3 sequence: CASSFKLAGDYNEQFF. The DNA of the CDR3 is TGTGCCAGCAGCTTCAAGCTAGCGGGGGATTACAATGAGCAGTTCTTC. Looking up the rest from reference TRBV7-3 and TRBJ2-1 gives the full variable domain: GAGVSQTPSNKVTEKGKYVELRCDPISGHTALYWYRQSLGQGPEFLIYFQGTGAADDSGLPNDRFFAVRPEGSVSTLKIQRTERGDSAVYLCASSFKLAGDYNEQFFGPGTRLTVL.

This clonotype was detected only a few times. This sequence joins TRBV7-6 and TRBJ1-6; D remains ambiguous. CDR3 length equals 13 residues. V lost 3 bases to trimming and J lost 4 bases, with 4 bases between them. Germline-derived CDR1 and CDR2 are SGHVS and FNYEAQ. The CDR3 bases are TGTGCCAGCAGCTTCCTTTATAATTCACCCCTCCACTTT. Translating gives CASSFLYNSPLHF.

This clonotype was detected a few times. This chain joins TRBV12-3 or TRBV12-4 and TRBJ1-1; D not certain. The CDR3 runs to 14 residues. The V and J ends lost 3 bases and 0 bases respectively, with 8 bases between them. CDR3 amino acids: CASSFWVLNTEAFF. The CDR3 region has the DNA TGTGCCAGCAGTTTCTGGGTTCTGAACACTGAAGCTTTCTTT.

The rearrangement links TRBV6-5 to TRBJ2-5; D ambiguous. The V gene's germline CDR1 is MNHEY and CDR2 SVGAGI. Trimming cost V 2 bases and J 7 bases, with 17 bases left between them. This CDR3 has 15 residues. DNA of the CDR3: TGTGCCAGCAGTTACCAACGCCAGACGACTGGGACCCAGTACTTC. It encodes CASSYQRQTTGTQYF.

The chain links TRBV7-6 to TRBJ2-2, with 8 bases identical to TRBD1. Trimming at V came to 8 bases and at J to 6 bases, leaving 11 bases not matched to a gene. The CDR3 consists of 15 residues. Looked up from germline, CDR1 is SGHVS and CDR2 is FNYEAQ. The CDR3 region has the DNA TGTGCCAGCGAAGGTTCGCAGGGGGCCTCCGGGGAGCTGTTTTTT. Translation gives CASEGSQGASGELFF.

The chain combines TRBV7-3 with TRBJ2-7; no clear D gene. Per germline, CDR1 SGHTA and CDR2 FQGTGA. V was pared by 1 base and J by 4 bases, with 8 bases between. The CDR3 is 13 residues long. The CDR3: CASSLNLYYEQYF. The CDR3 DNA is TGTGCCAGCAGCTTAAATCTGTATTACGAGCAGTACTTC.

This clonotype was picked up a small number of times. The chain couples TRBV7-9 to TRBJ1-1; 7 positions match TRBD1. This CDR3 has 14 amino acids. The junction had 14 bases not matched to a gene; V was cut back by 11 bases and J by 5 bases. CDR1 is SEHNR, CDR2 FQNEAQ, per germline (reference sequence). The CDR3 loop reads CALQDREGYTEAFF. CDR3 DNA: TGTGCCCTTCAAGACAGGGAGGGGTATACTGAAGCTTTCTTT.

This chain uses TRBV12-3 or TRBV12-4 with TRBJ1-2, with a tentative D call TRBD1 (5 bases). Trimming stripped 5 bases from V and 6 bases from J, with 16 bases between. The CDR3 contains 14 residues. The DNA of the CDR3 is TGTGCCAGCAGTCCCCAGACAGTATCCCATGGCTACACCTTC. This gives the protein CASSPQTVSHGYTF.

This sequence joins TRBV5-6 and TRBJ2-1; D is unresolved. Per germline, CDR1 SGHDT and CDR2 YYEEEE. V lost 6 bases to trimming and J lost 6 bases, with 19 bases between them. This CDR3 has 15 amino acids. CDR3 nucleotide sequence: TGTGCCAGCATTTGGGGTGCTGATTTGAGCAATGAGCAGTTCTTC. This translates into CASIWGADLSNEQFF. Full variable domain (outside the CDR3, taken from reference TRBV5-6 and TRBJ2-1): DAGVTQSPTHLIKTRGQQVTLRCSPKSGHDTVSWYQQALGQGPQFIFQYYEEEERQRGNFPDRFSGHQFPNYSSELNVNALLLGDSALYLCASIWGADLSNEQFFGPGTRLTVL.

The rearrangement joins TRBV6-5 to TRBJ2-7; D possibly matches TRBD1 or TRBD2 (5 bases each). The germline V gene has CDR1 MNHEY and CDR2 SVGAGI. CDR3 size: 14 residues. The V end was cut by 0 bases, the J end by 3 bases, with 9 bases between. CDR3: CASSYSRDGYEQYF. For the CDR3, the DNA is TGTGCCAGCAGTTACTCGAGGGACGGCTACGAGCAGTACTTC.

This clonotype has a handful of counts. This sequence joins TRBV7-9 and TRBJ2-2, with 7 bases identical to TRBD2. Germline assignment: CDR1 SEHNR and CDR2 FQNEAQ (reference sequence). Trimming cost V 3 bases and J 1 base; bases outside gene matches: 5. This CDR3 contains 16 residues. CDR3 in DNA: TGTGCCAGCAGCTTGCCAGGGAGGGAGAACACCGGGGAGCTGTTTTTT. Protein sequence: CASSLPGRENTGELFF. The full variable domain, its missing parts supplied by reference TRBV7-9 and TRBJ2-2, is DTGVSQNPRHKITKRGQNVTFRCDPISEHNRLYWYRQTLGQGPEFLTYFQNEAQLEKSRLLSDRFSAERPKGSFSTLEIQRTEQGDSAMYLCASSLPGRENTGELFFGEGSRLTVL.

This rearrangement joins TRBV7-9 to TRBJ1-4; the match to TRBD1 covers 7 bases. This CDR3 region has 15 residues. The V gene end was trimmed by 2 bases and the J gene end by 6 bases; junction bases not matched to a gene: 6. The germline V gene encodes CDR1 SEHNR and CDR2 FQNEAQ (reference sequence). DNA of the CDR3: TGTGCCAGCAGCTTAATAATAGGGGGCGATGAAAAACTGTTTTTT. It yields the protein CASSLIIGGDEKLFF.

The gene calls are TRBV5-1 and TRBJ2-2; 8 bases are shared with TRBD2. The CDR3 totals 15 residues. Germline trimming cut 4 bases from V and 8 bases from J; bases unmatched to any gene: 10. Per germline, CDR1 SGHRS and CDR2 YFSETQ. The CDR3, as DNA: TGCGCCAGCAGCATTAGTAGCGGGAATCCTGGGGAGCTGTTTTTT. This gives the protein CASSISSGNPGELFF.

CDR3: CSARDGLAGRLYEQYF. In DNA, the CDR3 is TGCAGTGCTAGAGACGGGCTAGCGGGAAGGCTTTACGAGCAGTACTTC. The J gene is TRBJ2-7, the V gene TRBV20-1, with 9 bases identical to TRBD2. J lost 4 bases, V lost 0 bases, and 10 bases had no gene match. CDR1 DFQATT and CDR2 SNEGSKA come from the germline V gene (reference sequence). The length of the CDR3 is 16 residues.

The J gene is TRBJ1-6, the V gene TRBV10-3, with D possibly being TRBD1 (5 bases). Deletions cut 8 bases from V and 5 bases from J, with 10 bases between. CDR1 is ENHRY and CDR2 is SYGVKD in the germline V gene. The CDR3 totals 13 residues. The CDR3 nucleotides are TGTGCCATCGGGGCAGCAAATAATTCACCCCTCCACTTT. The encoded protein is CAIGAANNSPLHF.

This clonotype was found a few times. The CDR3 sequence: CARGTGPQETQYF. For the CDR3, the DNA is TGTGCCAGAGGGACAGGCCCGCAAGAGACCCAGTACTTC. The chain is built from TRBV2 and TRBJ2-5; 8 bases align to TRBD1. Trimming took 9 bases from V and 2 from J; bases not matched to a gene: 5. Germline lookup yields CDR1 SNHLY and CDR2 FYNNEI. The CDR3 contains 13 residues.

This clonotype was recorded a few times. This sequence joins TRBV7-9 and TRBJ2-7; possible D gene TRBD1, 6 bases. The CDR3 totals 14 residues. V dropped 5 bases and J dropped 2 bases, with 13 bases sitting between them. Germline V CDR1 and CDR2: SEHNR, FQNEAQ (reference sequence). The chain's CDR3 is CASSDDRPTYEQYF. The CDR3 DNA reads as TGTGCCAGCAGCGATGACAGGCCAACCTACGAGCAGTACTTC.

The gene calls are TRBV12-3 or TRBV12-4 and TRBJ1-5, with D possibly TRBD1 on 5 matching bases. Trimming left V 6 bases short and J 2 bases short, with 14 bases between. This CDR3 has 15 amino acids. The CDR3 loop reads CASSTTVRGNQPQHF. The CDR3 bases are TGTGCCAGCAGCACGACAGTTAGGGGCAATCAGCCCCAGCATTTT.

The chain uses TRBV6-6 and TRBJ1-1; D uncertain. Deletions cut 8 bases from V and 6 bases from J, with 13 bases between. The CDR3 has 12 amino acids. Germline V gene sequence: CDR1 MNHNY, CDR2 SVGAGI (reference sequence). This CDR3 reads CASDSGRAEAFF. The CDR3 DNA reads as TGTGCCAGCGATTCAGGACGGGCTGAAGCTTTCTTT.